One and the same sample provided the 5 T cell receptor beta chains below, sequenced in a study of T cell responses to AZD1222 COVID-19 vaccine. Sequenced by immunoSEQ multiplex PCR; TCRdb stores in-frame clones only, minus some. The sample contains about 160,000 clones, under 95% of which appear only once. This specimen consisted of peripheral blood, obtained 28 days after the second AZD1222 dose. These receptors all stem from an adult who received the AZD1222 COVID-19 vaccine.

This chain links TRBV5-1 with TRBJ1-6, with 7 nucleotides matching TRBD1. The CDR3 has 14 amino acids. Losses at the gene ends were 6 bases for V and 14 bases for J; bases not matched to a gene: 14. Germline CDR1 and CDR2: SGHRS and YFSETQ. The CDR3: CASNPDREIIALHF. The CDR3 nucleotides are TGCGCCAGCAACCCAGACAGGGAAATTATCGCCCTCCACTTT.

The chain combines TRBV27 with TRBJ1-4; tentative D call: TRBD1 (6 bases). Trimming cost V 1 base and J 6 bases, with 24 bases left between them. CDR1 and CDR2 from the germline V gene are MNHEY and SMNVEV (reference sequence). This CDR3 contains 19 residues. This CDR3 reads CASSLWGVGHPVSDEKLFF. For the CDR3, the DNA is TGTGCCAGCAGTTTATGGGGTGTGGGACACCCTGTCTCGGATGAAAAACTGTTTTTT.

V is TRBV7-2 and J is TRBJ2-1; a weak D match, TRBD2 (6 bases). CDR1 and CDR2 from the germline V gene are SGHTA and FQGNSA. The CDR3 runs to 15 residues. With 2 bases removed from V and 3 bases from J, the gap between germline ends came to 11 bases. CDR3 protein: CASSLRGGLYNEQFF. The CDR3 DNA is TGTGCCAGCAGCTTAAGGGGAGGACTCTACAATGAGCAGTTCTTC.

The chain employs TRBV5-4 and TRBJ1-2; D remains ambiguous. Germline V CDR1 and CDR2: SGHNT, YYREEE (reference sequence). The CDR3 length is 15 residues. V lost 0 bases and J 8 bases, leaving 17 bases between the germline ends. CDR3 DNA: TGTGCCAGCAGCTTGGTGGGGTGGGCCGTGGGGGGCTACACCTTC. This translates into CASSLVGWAVGGYTF.

The genes are TRBV28 and TRBJ1-2; 10 bases are shared with TRBD1. The CDR3 is 14 amino acids. Trimming at V came to 7 bases and at J to 6 bases, leaving 8 bases not matched to a gene. Germline assignment: CDR1 MDHEN and CDR2 SYDVKM. DNA for the CDR3: TGTGCCAGCACCCTCCGACAGGGGGCGAATGGCTACACCTTC. It codes for CASTLRQGANGYTF.